This T cell receptor beta chain emerged from a study of blood T cell repertoires in COVID-19 (dated by TCRdb to about 2020). As for the study more broadly: Samples from collaborators originated in the United States, Italy and Spain and spanned both the acute and convalescent phases of COVID-19. The material from the prospective study consisted of cDNA or gDNA derived from T cells, B-cell-depleted T cells, or PBMCs. Subjects who had been exposed to COVID-19, were actively infected with it, or had recovered from it provided the deeply sampled blood TCRbeta repertoires that made up the dataset. The repertoires were released in a freely available public database meant as a resource for research on the immune response to SARS-CoV-2. Samples came from the ongoing ImmuneRACE study (first 160 participants) plus 1,254 subjects from 6 global collaborators. The sample metadata nearly always contained a de-identified subject ID, COVID-19 status, age in years and sex. Where available, HLA class I and class II types were taken from metadata supplied by the sample provider and were not determined by assay-based typing.

General study outcomes and caveats: Clinical and demographic metadata were provided uncurated, with the amount varying by source and participant.

Worth noting for this clone: Its binding antigen is unknown. Base quality data are lacking; no much larger clone is found one base away.

In the prospective study, participants were about 18 to 100 years old, resided in about two dozen geographic areas of the United States, and were enrolled through a virtual design. Cohort assignment in the prospective study relied on participant-reported clinical history from a screening survey and a study questionnaire. For ImmuneRACE Cohort 3, a participant was defined as recovered based on two consecutive negative NP/OP PCR tests, clearance by a healthcare professional, or resolution of symptoms. Mobile phlebotomists in the prospective study collected whole blood, serum and a nasopharyngeal or oropharyngeal swab from every participant. Participants in the prospective study had the option to provide additional blood draws and questionnaires over a roughly 2-month period. Before DNA extraction, prospective study blood samples were shipped either frozen or at room temperature. The immunoSEQ Assay, a bias-controlled multiplex PCR, was used to amplify TCRbeta CDR3 regions from genomic DNA. From the authors' description of their analysis: Within the assay, amplification of reference gene primers was used to estimate how many nucleated cells each sample contained. To quantify the absolute abundance of each unique TCRbeta CDR3 rearrangement, sequence reads were collapsed and filtered. For each sample, productive Simpson clonality was calculated as the square root of Simpson's diversity index across productive rearrangements. The table comes from immuneACCESS by way of TCRdb, which keeps in-frame sequences with V and J called. Part of the clones is missing from these tables; in studies checked, under half for an unresolved V gene and the rest for unknown reasons. V and J calls plus clone size are reproduced from that table; the DNA served to infer D and trimming. This sample holds about 480,000 clones; around 87% were observed only once. Together, the top ten hold less than 2% of the sample.

Sequencing was carried out using PBMCs or T cells enriched from blood (not recorded which). This TCR came from a woman aged 40 to 55 who had recovered from COVID-19.

The DNA sequence is TGTGCCAGCTCACCACCGATGGAGGAGACCCAGTACTTC. Translation gives CASSPPMEETQYF. The sequence links TRBV18 to TRBJ2-5, with no reliable assignment of the D segment. The CDR3 starts with the cysteine, ends with the phenylalanine, and has 13 residues. The sequence is cut down to CDR3 DNA, 39 bases in frame from base 1. Trimming costs V 0 bases and J 5 bases, and their ends lie 7 bases apart. CDR1 and CDR2 were assigned from the germline V gene as KGHSH and LQKENI.